Sequencing of this T cell receptor (beta chain) was carried out in a study of T cell responses to AZD1222 COVID-19 vaccine. Study context: Analyses pooled second doses at about 4 or about 12 weeks.

Sequenced by immunoSEQ multiplex PCR; TCRdb stores in-frame clones only, minus some. This table holds around 78,000 clones, around four fifths found once. Study-level points and caveats: Spike-specific TCR depth and breadth grew after two AZD1222 doses. Nearly half of the spike-specific TCRs reportedly recognize variant regions that carry no mutations. Donors, mostly white British, included more females; clonal diversity was possibly underestimated.

With respect to this clone: The antigen remains undetermined.

Germline lookup yields CDR1 SGHTA and CDR2 FQGNSA. V lost 5 bases and J 5 bases, leaving 3 bases between the germline ends. The CDR3 extends over 11 amino acids. The chain combines TRBV7-2 with TRBJ2-2; D is unclear. The specimen was peripheral blood, collected on day 0 of AZD1222 vaccination. The TCR comes from an adult in good health. CDR3 region: CASSHTGELFF. The CDR3 DNA sequence: TGTGCCAGCAGCCATACCGGGGAGCTGTTTTTT.